Detailed here is one T cell receptor beta chain. What it binds is not known. These data are taken from a study of CD8+CD57+ T cells in acquired aplastic anemia. In the study overall: When averaged, DNA from sorted CD4+ and CD8+ cells came to 3 to 4 ug. Healthy donor CD4+ cell samples had a mean of approximately 10 million reads. Study-wide results and limits: It was found that some 30 CD8+ CDR3 sequences were shared between patients and controls. Patients and controls had CD8+ Simpson's diversity values that were not significantly distinct.

Germline V gene sequence: CDR1 GTSNPN, CDR2 SVGIG (reference sequence). V gave up 2 bases and J gave up 1 base, with 14 bases separating them. The CDR3 spans 15 residues. Genomic DNA provided the template from which TCR beta VDJ and CDR3 profiles were obtained. TCRdb fed the reads into MiXCR, producing one record per CDR3 protein. The repertoire has 100,000 to 120,000 distinct CDR3 sequences, around 53% of them found once; the top ten carry 30% to 35%. The V call is TRBV30, the J call TRBJ1-1, with D perhaps matching TRBD1 (6 bases). Material: sorted CD4+, CD8+, or CD8+CD57+ T cells (not recorded which) from PBMCs. The source is a human donor in good health, serving as a control. The DNA of the CDR3 is TGTGCCTGGAGTCCTACAGGGAGGGCGAACACTGAAGCTTTCTTT. Its protein product is CAWSPTGRANTEAFF.